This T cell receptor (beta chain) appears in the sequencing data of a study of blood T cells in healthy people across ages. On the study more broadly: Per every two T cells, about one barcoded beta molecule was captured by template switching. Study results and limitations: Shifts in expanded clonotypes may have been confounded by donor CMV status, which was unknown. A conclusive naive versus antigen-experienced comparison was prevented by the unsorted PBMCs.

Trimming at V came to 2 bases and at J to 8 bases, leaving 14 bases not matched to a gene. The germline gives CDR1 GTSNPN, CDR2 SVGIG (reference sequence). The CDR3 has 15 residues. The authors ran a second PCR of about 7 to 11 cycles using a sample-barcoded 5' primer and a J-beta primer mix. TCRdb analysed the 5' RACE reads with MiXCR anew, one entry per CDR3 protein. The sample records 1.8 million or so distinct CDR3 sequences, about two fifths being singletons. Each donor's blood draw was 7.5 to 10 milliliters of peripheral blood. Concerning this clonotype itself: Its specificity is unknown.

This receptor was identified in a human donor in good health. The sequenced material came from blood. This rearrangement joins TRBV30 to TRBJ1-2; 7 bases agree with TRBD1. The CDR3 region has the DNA TGTGCCTGGAGTATCAACGACAGGGCGCAGTGGGGCTACACCTTC. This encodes CAWSINDRAQWGYTF.